These T cell receptor beta chains were read from a single sample in a study of CD8+CD57+ T cells in acquired aplastic anemia. TCRdb reanalysed the reads using MiXCR and keeps one entry per CDR3 protein. There are 55,000 to 80,000 distinct CDR3 sequences in the sample; roughly half occur only once, and 6.5% to 9.5% lies in the top ten. What was sequenced was sorted CD4+, CD8+, or CD8+CD57+ T cells (not recorded which) from PBMCs. These receptors all come from a human donor in good health, serving as a control. Both conserved end residues are part of each CDR3.

j_call	v_call	cdr3_aa
TRBJ2-7	TRBV20-1	CSARYRDRAYEQYF
TRBJ1-1	TRBV4-1	CASSHRTGGADTEAFF
TRBJ2-3	TRBV24-1	CATSDAVGTQYF
TRBJ2-1	TRBV19	CASSIGSGSVFEQFF
TRBJ1-5	TRBV25-1	CASSEGQMSNQPQHF
TRBJ1-4	TRBV19	CASTQNRGELLF
TRBJ2-7	TRBV2	CASRLAGGSYYEQYF
TRBJ1-1	TRBV6-1	CAAAGNTEAFF
TRBJ1-2	TRBV10-2	CASTSRTGPGYTF
TRBJ2-5	TRBV18	CASSRQVSVVPGLRETQYF
TRBJ1-3	TRBV10-1	CASSESGSGNTIYF